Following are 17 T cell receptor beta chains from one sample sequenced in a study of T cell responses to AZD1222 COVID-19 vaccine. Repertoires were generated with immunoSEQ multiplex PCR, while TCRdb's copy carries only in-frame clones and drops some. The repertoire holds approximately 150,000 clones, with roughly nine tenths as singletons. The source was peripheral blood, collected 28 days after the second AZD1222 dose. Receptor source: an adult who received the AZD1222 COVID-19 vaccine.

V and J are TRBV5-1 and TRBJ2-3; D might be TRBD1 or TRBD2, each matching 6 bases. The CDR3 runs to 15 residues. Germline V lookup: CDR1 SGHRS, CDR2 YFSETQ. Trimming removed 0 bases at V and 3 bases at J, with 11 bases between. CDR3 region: CASSLVGGFTDTQYF. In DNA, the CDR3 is TGCGCCAGCAGCTTGGTCGGGGGCTTTACAGATACGCAGTATTTT.

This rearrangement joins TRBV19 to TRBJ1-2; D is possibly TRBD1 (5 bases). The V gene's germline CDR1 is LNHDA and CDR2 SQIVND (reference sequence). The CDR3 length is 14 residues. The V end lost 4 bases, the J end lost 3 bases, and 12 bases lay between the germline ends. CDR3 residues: CASSSFRVDYGYTF. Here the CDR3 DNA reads TGTGCCAGTAGTAGTTTCAGGGTGGACTATGGCTACACCTTC.

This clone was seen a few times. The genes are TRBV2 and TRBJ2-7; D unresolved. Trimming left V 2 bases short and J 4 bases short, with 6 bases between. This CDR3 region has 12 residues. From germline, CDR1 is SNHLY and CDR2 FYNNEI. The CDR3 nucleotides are TGTGCCAGCAGTGAATACCGATACGAGCAGTACGTC. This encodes CASSEYRYEQYV.

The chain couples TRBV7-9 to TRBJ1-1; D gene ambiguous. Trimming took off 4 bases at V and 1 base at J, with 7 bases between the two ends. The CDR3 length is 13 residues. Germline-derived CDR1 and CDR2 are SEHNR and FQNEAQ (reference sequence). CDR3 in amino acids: CASSSSGNTEAFF. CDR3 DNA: TGTGCCAGCAGCTCTTCAGGGAACACTGAAGCTTTCTTT. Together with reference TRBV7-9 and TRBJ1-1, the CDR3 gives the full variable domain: DTGVSQNPRHKITKRGQNVTFRCDPISEHNRLYWYRQTLGQGPEFLTYFQNEAQLEKSRLLSDRFSAERPKGSFSTLEIQRTEQGDSAMYLCASSSSGNTEAFFGQGTRLTVV.

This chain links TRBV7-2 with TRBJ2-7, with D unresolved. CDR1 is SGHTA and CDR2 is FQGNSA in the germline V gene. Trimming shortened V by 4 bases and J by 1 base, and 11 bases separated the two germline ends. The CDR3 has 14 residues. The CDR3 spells CASSSPVLSYEQYF. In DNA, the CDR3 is TGTGCCAGCAGCTCCCCCGTCCTTTCCTACGAGCAGTACTTC.

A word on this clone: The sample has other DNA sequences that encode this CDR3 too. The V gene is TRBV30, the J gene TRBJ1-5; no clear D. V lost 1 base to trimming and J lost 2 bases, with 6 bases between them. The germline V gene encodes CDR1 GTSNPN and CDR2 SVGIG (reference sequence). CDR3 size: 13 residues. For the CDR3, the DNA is TGTGCCTGGAGTGCCCAGGGCAATCAGCCCCAGCATTTT. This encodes CAWSAQGNQPQHF.

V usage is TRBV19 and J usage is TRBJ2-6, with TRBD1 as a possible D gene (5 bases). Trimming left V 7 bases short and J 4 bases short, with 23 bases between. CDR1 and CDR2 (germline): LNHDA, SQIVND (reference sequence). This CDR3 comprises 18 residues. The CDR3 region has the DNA TGTGCCAGTAACAAAGGGGATTCGGCGGTCGCGGGGGCCAACGTCCTGACTTTC. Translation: CASNKGDSAVAGANVLTF.

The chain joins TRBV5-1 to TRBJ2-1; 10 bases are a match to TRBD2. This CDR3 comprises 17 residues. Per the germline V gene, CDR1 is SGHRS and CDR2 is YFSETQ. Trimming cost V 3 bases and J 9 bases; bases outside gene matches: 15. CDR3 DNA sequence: TGCGCCAGCAGCTCCGGCGGGTCTAGCGGGAGTCAGGTTGAGCAGTTCTTC. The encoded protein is CASSSGGSSGSQVEQFF.

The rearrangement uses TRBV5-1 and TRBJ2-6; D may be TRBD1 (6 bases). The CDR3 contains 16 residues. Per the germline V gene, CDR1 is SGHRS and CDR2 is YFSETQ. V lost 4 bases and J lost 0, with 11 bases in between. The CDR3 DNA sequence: TGCGCCAGCAGCGCAGGGGCCAACTCTGGGGCCAACGTCCTGACTTTC. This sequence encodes CASSAGANSGANVLTF.

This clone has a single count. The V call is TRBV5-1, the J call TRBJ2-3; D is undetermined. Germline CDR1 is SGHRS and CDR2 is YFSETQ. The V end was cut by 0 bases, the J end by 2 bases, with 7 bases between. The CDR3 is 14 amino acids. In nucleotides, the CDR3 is TGCGCCAGCAGCTTGGGACGATTCACAGATACGCAGTATTTT. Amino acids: CASSLGRFTDTQYF.

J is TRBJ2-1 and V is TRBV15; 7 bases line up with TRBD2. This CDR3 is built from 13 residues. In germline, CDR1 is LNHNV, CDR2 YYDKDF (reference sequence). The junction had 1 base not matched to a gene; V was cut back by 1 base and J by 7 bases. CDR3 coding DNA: TGTGCCACCAGCAGAGGTAGCGGGAATGAGCAGTTCTTC. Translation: CATSRGSGNEQFF.

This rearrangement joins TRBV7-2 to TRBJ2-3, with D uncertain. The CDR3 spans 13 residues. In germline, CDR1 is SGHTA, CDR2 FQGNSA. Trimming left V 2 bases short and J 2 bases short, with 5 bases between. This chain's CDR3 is CASSLQYTDTQYF. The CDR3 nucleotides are TGTGCCAGCAGCTTACAGTACACAGATACGCAGTATTTT.

Here the CDR3 DNA reads TGTGCCAGCACTATGGGGGTGAGCTCCTACGAGCAGTACTTC. Protein: CASTMGVSSYEQYF. This chain joins TRBV3-1 (or the pseudogene TRBV3-2) and TRBJ2-7; either TRBD1 or TRBD2 may supply D (5 bases each). V shed 7 bases and J shed 0 bases, with 13 bases lying between them. Germline loops: CDR1 LGHDT, CDR2 YNNKEL (reference sequence). The CDR3 loop spans 14 amino acids.

CDR3 sequence reads: CASSNRIRDTEAFF. The CDR3 DNA follows: TGTGCCAGCAGCAACAGGATCCGGGACACTGAAGCTTTCTTT. J is TRBJ1-1 and V is TRBV7-2; the D gene is possibly TRBD1 (5 bases). The CDR3 totals 14 residues. Germline V gene sequence: CDR1 SGHTA, CDR2 FQGNSA. V was pared by 5 bases and J by 3 bases, with 13 bases between. Looking up the rest from reference TRBV7-2 and TRBJ1-1 gives the full variable domain: GAGVSQSPSNKVTEKGKDVELRCDPISGHTALYWYRQSLGQGLEFLIYFQGNSAPDKSGLPSDRFSAERTGGSVSTLTIQRTQQEDSAVYLCASSNRIRDTEAFFGQGTRLTVV.

The CDR3 spells CASSYSALSGANVLTF. For the CDR3, the DNA is TGTGCCAGCAGTTACTCTGCGCTCTCTGGGGCCAACGTCCTGACTTTC. V is TRBV6-5 and J is TRBJ2-6; D unclear. Trimming removed 0 bases from V and 0 bases from J, with 6 bases in between. Germline V lookup: CDR1 MNHEY, CDR2 SVGAGI. The length of the CDR3 is 16 residues.

CDR3 nucleotide sequence: TGTGCCAGCAGCGTGAGACAGGGGACCTACAATGAGCAGTTCTTC. Protein product: CASSVRQGTYNEQFF. This rearrangement joins TRBV7-3 to TRBJ2-1; 8 nucleotides line up with TRBD1. Germline trimming cut 5 bases from V and 2 bases from J; bases unmatched to any gene: 5. The V gene's germline CDR1 is SGHTA and CDR2 FQGTGA. The CDR3 extends over 15 amino acids.

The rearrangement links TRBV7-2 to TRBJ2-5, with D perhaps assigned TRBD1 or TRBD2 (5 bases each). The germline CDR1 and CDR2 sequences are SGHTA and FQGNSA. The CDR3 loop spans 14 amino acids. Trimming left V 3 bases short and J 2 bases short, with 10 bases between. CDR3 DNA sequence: TGTGCCAGCAGCTTCGGGACGCCGCAAGAGACCCAGTACTTC. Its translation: CASSFGTPQETQYF. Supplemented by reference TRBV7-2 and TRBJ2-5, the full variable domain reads GAGVSQSPSNKVTEKGKDVELRCDPISGHTALYWYRQSLGQGLEFLIYFQGNSAPDKSGLPSDRFSAERTGGSVSTLTIQRTQQEDSAVYLCASSFGTPQETQYFGPGTRLLVL.